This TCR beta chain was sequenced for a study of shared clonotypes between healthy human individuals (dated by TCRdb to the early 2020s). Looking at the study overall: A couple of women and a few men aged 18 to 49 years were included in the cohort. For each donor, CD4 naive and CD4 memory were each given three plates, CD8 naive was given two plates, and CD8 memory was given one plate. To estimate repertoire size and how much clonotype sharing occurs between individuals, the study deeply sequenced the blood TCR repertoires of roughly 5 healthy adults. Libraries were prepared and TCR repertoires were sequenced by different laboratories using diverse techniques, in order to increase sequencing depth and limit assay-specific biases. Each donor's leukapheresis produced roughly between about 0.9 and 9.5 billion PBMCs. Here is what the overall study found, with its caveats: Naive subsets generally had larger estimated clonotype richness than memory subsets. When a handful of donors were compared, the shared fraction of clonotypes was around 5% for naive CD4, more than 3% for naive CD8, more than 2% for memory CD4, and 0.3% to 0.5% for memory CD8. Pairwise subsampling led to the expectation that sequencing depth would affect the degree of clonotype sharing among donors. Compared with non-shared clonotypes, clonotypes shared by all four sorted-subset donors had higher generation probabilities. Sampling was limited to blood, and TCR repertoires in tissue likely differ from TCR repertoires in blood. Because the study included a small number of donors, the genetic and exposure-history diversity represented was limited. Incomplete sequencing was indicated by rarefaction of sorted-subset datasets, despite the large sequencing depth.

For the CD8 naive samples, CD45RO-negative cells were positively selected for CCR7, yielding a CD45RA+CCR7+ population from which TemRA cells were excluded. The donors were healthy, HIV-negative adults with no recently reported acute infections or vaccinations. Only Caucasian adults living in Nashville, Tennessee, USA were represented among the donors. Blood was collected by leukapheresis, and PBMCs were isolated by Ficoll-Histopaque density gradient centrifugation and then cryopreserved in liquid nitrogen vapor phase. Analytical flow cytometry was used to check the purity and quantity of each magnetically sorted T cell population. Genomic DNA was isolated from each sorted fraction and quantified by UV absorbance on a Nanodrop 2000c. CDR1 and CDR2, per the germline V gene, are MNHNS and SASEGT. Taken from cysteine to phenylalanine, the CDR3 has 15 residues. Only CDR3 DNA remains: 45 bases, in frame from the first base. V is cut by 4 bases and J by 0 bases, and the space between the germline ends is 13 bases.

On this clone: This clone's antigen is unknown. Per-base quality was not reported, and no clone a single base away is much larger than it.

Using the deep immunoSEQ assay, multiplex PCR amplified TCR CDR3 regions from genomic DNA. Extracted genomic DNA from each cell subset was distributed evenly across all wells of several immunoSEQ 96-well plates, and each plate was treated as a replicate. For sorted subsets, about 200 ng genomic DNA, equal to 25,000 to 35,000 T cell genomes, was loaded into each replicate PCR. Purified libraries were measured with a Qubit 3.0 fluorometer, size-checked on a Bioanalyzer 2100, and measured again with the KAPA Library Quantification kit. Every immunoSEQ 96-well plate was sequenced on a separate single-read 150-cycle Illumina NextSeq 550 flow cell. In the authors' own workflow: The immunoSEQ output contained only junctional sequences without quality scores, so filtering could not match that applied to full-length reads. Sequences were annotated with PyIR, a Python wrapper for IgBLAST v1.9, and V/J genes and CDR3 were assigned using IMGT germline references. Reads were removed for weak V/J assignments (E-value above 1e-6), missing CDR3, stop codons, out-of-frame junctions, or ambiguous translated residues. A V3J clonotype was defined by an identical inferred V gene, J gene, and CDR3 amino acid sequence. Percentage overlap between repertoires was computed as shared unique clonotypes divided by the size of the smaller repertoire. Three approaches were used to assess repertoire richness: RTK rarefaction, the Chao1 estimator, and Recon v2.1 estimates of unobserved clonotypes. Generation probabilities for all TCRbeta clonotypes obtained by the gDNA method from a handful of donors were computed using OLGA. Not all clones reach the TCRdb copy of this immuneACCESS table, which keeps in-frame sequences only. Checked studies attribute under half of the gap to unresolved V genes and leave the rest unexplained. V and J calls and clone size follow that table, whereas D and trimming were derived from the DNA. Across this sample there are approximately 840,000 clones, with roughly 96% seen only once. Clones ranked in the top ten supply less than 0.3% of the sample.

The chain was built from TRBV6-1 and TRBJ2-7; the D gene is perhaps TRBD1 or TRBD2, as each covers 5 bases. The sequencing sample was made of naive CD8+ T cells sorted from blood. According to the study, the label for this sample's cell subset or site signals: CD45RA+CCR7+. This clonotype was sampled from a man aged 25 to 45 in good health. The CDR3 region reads CASSGPAGSSYEQYF. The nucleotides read TGTGCCAGCAGTGGCCCCGCAGGGAGCTCCTACGAGCAGTACTTC.